This TCR beta chain emerged from a study of T cells in narcolepsy. Study-wide results and caveats: Healthy controls reportedly lacked the autoreactive clonotypes serially found in patients' blood.

As regards this clone: The target antigen is unknown.

Sequenced by immunoSEQ multiplex PCR; TCRdb stores in-frame clones only, minus some. The repertoire has more than 20,000 clones, approximately 77% of them found once; the top ten carry more than 1%. Specimen: memory (CD45RA-) CD4+ T cells from blood. The sequence was collected from a human donor in good health.

CDR3 protein: CASSLDSGANVLTF. The CDR3 DNA is TGTGCCAGCAGCTTAGATTCTGGGGCCAACGTCCTGACTTTC. The chain employs TRBV5-6 and TRBJ2-6; D gene uncertain. V lost 2 bases, J lost 1 base, and 4 bases lay in between. CDR3 length equals 14 residues. CDR1 SGHDT and CDR2 YYEEEE come from the germline V gene.